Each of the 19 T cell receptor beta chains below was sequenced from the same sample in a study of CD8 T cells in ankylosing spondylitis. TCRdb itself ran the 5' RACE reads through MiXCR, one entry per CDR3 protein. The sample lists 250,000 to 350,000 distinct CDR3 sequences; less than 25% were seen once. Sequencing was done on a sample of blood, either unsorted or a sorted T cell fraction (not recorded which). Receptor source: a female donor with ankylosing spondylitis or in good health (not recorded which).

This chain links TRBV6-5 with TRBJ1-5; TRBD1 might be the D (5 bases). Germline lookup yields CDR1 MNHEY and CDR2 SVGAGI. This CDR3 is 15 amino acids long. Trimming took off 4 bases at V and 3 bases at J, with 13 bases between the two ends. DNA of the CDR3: TGTGCCAGCAGTTCCTCGCGACAGAACAATCAGCCCCAGCATTTT. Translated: CASSSSRQNNQPQHF.

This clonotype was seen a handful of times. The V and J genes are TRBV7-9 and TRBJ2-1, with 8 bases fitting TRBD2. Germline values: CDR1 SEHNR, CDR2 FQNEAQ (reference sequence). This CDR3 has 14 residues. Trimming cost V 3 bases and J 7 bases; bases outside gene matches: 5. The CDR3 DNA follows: TGTGCCAGCAGCTTTACTAGCGGATTGAATGAGCAGTTCTTC. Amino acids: CASSFTSGLNEQFF.

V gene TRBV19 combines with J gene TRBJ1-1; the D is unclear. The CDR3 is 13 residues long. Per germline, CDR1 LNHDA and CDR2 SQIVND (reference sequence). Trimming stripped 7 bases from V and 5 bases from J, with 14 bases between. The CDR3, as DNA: TGTGCCAGTACCCCCGGAAGAGGGACTGAAGCTTTCTTT. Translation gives CASTPGRGTEAFF.

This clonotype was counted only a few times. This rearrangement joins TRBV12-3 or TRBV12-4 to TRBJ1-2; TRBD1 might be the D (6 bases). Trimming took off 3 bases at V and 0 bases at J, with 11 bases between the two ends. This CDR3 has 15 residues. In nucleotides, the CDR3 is TGTGCCAGCAGTTTCCAGGGGACAACTAACTATGGCTACACCTTC. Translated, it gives CASSFQGTTNYGYTF.

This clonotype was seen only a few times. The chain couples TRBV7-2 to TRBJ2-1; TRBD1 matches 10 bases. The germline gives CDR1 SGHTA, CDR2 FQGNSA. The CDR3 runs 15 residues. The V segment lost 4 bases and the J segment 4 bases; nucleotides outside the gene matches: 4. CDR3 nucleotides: TGTGCCAGCAGCTCCCGGGACAGGGGTTACAATGAGCAGTTCTTC. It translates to CASSSRDRGYNEQFF. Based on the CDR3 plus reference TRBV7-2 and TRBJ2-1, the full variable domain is GAGVSQSPSNKVTEKGKDVELRCDPISGHTALYWYRQSLGQGLEFLIYFQGNSAPDKSGLPSDRFSAERTGGSVSTLTIQRTQQEDSAVYLCASSSRDRGYNEQFFGPGTRLTVL.

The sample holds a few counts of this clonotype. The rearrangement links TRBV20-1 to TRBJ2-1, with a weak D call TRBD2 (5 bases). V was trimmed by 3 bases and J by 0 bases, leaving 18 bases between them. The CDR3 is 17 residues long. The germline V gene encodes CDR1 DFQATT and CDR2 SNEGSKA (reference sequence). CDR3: CSASMGYTRSSYNEQFF. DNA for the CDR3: TGCAGTGCTAGTATGGGTTACACTAGGAGCTCCTACAATGAGCAGTTCTTC.

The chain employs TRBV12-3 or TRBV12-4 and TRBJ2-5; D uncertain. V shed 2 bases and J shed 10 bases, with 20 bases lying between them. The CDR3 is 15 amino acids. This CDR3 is CASSLSGIRPGVQYF. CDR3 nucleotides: TGTGCCAGCAGTTTAAGTGGGATTCGCCCTGGGGTCCAGTACTTC.

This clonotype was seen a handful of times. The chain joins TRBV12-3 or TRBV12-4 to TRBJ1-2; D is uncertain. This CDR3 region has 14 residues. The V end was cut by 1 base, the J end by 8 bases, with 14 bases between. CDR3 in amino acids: CASSLEYEARGYTF. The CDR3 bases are TGTGCCAGCAGTTTAGAGTACGAGGCGCGGGGCTACACCTTC.

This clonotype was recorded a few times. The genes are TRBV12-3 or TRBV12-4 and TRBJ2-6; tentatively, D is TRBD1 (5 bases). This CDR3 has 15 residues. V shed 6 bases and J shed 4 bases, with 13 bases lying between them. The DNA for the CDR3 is TGTGCCAGCAGACCTTCAGGGTCCGGGGCCAACGTCCTGACTTTC. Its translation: CASRPSGSGANVLTF.

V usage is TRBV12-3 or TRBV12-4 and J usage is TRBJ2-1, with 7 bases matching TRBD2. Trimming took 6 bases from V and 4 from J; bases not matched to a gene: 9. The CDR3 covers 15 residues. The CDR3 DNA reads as TGTGCCAGCAGCAATAGCGGGCTCCCTTACAATGAGCAGTTCTTC. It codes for CASSNSGLPYNEQFF.

CDR3 bases: TGTGCCAGCGGAGCTAGCGGATTCACAGATACGCAGTATTTT. It specifies CASGASGFTDTQYF. This rearrangement joins TRBV7-3 to TRBJ2-3, with 7 bases aligning to TRBD2. V trimming: 8 bases; J trimming: 2 bases; junction bases outside the gene matches: 7. The V gene's germline CDR1 is SGHTA and CDR2 FQGTGA. This CDR3 is 14 amino acids long.

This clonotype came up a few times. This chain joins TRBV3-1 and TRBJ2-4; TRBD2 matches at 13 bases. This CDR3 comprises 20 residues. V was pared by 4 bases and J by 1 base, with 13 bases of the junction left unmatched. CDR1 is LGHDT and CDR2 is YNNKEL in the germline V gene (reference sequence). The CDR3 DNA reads TGTGCCAGCAGCCCCCATCCACTAGCGGGGGGGATTGGGGCCAAAAACATTCAGTACTTC. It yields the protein CASSPHPLAGGIGAKNIQYF.

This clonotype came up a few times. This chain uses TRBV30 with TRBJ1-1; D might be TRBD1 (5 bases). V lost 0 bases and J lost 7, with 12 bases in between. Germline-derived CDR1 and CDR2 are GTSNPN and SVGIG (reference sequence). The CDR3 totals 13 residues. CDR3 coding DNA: TGTGCCTGGAGTGTACGAAGGGACCTTGAAGCTTTCTTT. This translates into CAWSVRRDLEAFF.

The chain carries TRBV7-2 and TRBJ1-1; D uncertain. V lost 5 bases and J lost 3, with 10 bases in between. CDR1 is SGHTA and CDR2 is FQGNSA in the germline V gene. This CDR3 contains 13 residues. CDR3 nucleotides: TGTGCCAGCAGCCCTTGGGGTTACACTGAAGCTTTCTTT. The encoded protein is CASSPWGYTEAFF. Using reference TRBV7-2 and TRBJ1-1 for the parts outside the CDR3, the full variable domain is GAGVSQSPSNKVTEKGKDVELRCDPISGHTALYWYRQSLGQGLEFLIYFQGNSAPDKSGLPSDRFSAERTGGSVSTLTIQRTQQEDSAVYLCASSPWGYTEAFFGQGTRLTVV.

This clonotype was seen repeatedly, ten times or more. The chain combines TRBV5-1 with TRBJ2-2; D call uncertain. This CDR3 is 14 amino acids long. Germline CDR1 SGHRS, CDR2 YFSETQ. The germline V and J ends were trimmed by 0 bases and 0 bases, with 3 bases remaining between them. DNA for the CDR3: TGCGCCAGCAGCTTGGCCGCGAACACCGGGGAGCTGTTTTTT. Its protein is CASSLAANTGELFF.

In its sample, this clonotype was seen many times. The CDR3 here is CSVDWGTGLNNEQFF. CDR3 DNA sequence: TGCAGCGTTGATTGGGGGACAGGACTCAACAATGAGCAGTTCTTC. The chain is built from TRBV29-1 and TRBJ2-1; TRBD1 aligns across 8 bases. The CDR3 contains 15 residues. CDR1 SQVTM and CDR2 ANQGSEA come from the germline V gene. V was pared by 3 bases and J by 5 bases, with 9 bases of the junction left unmatched.

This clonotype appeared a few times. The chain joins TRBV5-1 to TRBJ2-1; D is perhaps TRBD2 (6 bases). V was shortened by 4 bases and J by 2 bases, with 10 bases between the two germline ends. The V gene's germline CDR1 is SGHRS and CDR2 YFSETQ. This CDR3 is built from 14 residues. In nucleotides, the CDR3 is TGCGCCAGCAGCCCCGGACTAACCTACAATGAGCAGTTCTTC. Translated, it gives CASSPGLTYNEQFF.

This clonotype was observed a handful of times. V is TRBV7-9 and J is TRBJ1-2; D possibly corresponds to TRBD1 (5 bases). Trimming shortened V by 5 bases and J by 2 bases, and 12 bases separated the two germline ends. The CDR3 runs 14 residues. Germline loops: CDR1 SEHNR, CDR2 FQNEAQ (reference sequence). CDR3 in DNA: TGTGCCAGCAGCCAGGTTCAGGGAAACTATGGCTACACCTTC. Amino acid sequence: CASSQVQGNYGYTF.

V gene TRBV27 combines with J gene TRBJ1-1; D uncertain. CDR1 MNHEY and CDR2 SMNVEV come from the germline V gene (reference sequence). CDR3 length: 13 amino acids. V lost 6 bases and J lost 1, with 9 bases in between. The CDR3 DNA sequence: TGTGCCAGCAGAAAGATAAGGAACACTGAAGCTTTCTTT. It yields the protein CASRKIRNTEAFF.